This T cell receptor beta chain was observed in a study of sequential checkpoint blockade in melanoma. The treatment is: randomized to nivolumab then ipilimumab (arm A) or the reverse (arm B). V gave up 0 bases and J gave up 10 bases, with 16 bases separating them. In germline, CDR1 is LGHNA, CDR2 YSLEER. The CDR3 length is 16 residues. Clones were read by immunoSEQ multiplex PCR, and TCRdb kept only the in-frame ones, dropping some. The sample includes fewer than 30,000 clones, approximately 83% of them seen just once. The gene calls are TRBV4-3 and TRBJ1-6; D remains ambiguous. This clonotype originated in a human donor with melanoma. Sequenced material: CD8+ T cells sorted from blood (inferred from file names), taken from a patient given nivolumab and ipilimumab in sequence. The CDR3: CASSQDRGAPRSPLHF. In DNA, the CDR3 is TGCGCCAGCAGCCAAGATCGGGGAGCTCCACGCTCACCCCTCCACTTT.